This T cell receptor (beta chain) was identified during a study of blood T cell repertoires in COVID-19. About the study: From the United States, Italy and Spain came samples of acute and convalescent COVID-19. Sources were T cells, B-cell-depleted T cells, or PBMCs; the material itself was cDNA or gDNA.

Profiled with immunoSEQ multiplex PCR; TCRdb holds only in-frame clones, not every one. The sample contains fewer than 250,000 clones, roughly nine tenths of which appear only once. There are 14 residues in the CDR3. Deletions cut 7 bases from V and 5 bases from J, with 18 bases between. Germline values: CDR1 MGHDK, CDR2 SYGVNS. This receptor was taken from a man aged 25 to 40 with acute or convalescent COVID-19. The chain carries TRBV25-1 and TRBJ2-7; possibly TRBD1 for D (6 bases). Sequenced material: peripheral blood. CDR3 sequence (DNA): TGTGCCAGCAAAGGCTTGGCACAGGGAAACGAGCAGTACTTC. Its protein is CASKGLAQGNEQYF.